This passage covers 17 T cell receptor beta chains from one sample sequenced in a study of OX40 agonist ivuxolimab in advanced cancers. Produced via immunoSEQ multiplex PCR; TCRdb's table is partial and in-frame only. The sample consists of some 94,000 clones, approximately 95% of them appearing once. This specimen was CD4+ or CD8+ T cells sorted from blood, taken in a trial of the OX40 agonist ivuxolimab. The receptors shown here come from an adult with an advanced solid tumor such as melanoma, head and neck, liver or kidney cancer.

This chain joins TRBV6-1 and TRBJ2-7, with 12 bases identical to TRBD2. Germline CDR1 and CDR2: MNHNS and SASEGT. V was clipped by 3 bases and J by 7 bases; unmatched bases: 10. CDR3 length: 16 residues. CDR3: CASSDSGLAGTAEQYF. CDR3 DNA sequence: TGTGCCAGCAGTGACAGTGGACTAGCGGGAACCGCGGAGCAGTACTTC.

The chain is built from TRBV19 and TRBJ2-5; 10 bases fit TRBD2. V was clipped by 5 bases and J by 5 bases; unmatched bases: 5. Germline CDR1 LNHDA, CDR2 SQIVND (reference sequence). The CDR3 totals 14 residues. The CDR3 spells CASSQPGLAETQYF. In DNA, the CDR3 is TGTGCCAGTAGTCAACCGGGACTAGCGGAGACCCAGTACTTC.

This rearrangement joins TRBV5-1 to TRBJ1-6; a weak D match, TRBD1 (6 bases). The V gene's germline CDR1 is SGHRS and CDR2 YFSETQ. Trimming removed 4 bases from V and 0 bases from J, with 14 bases in between. This CDR3 spans 17 amino acids. The CDR3 DNA follows: TGCGCCAGCAGCCCGGACAGTTTGAGCTCCTATAATTCACCCCTCCACTTT. It translates to CASSPDSLSSYNSPLHF.

V and J are TRBV6-1 and TRBJ2-3; possible D gene TRBD2, 6 bases. This CDR3 has 15 residues. The germline V and J ends were trimmed by 4 bases and 11 bases, with 22 bases remaining between them. Germline V lookup: CDR1 MNHNS, CDR2 SASEGT. The CDR3 DNA reads as TGTGCCAGCAGTGCTACCGGGACTCGTAGGGGAGAGCAGTATTTT. It yields the protein CASSATGTRRGEQYF.

A remark on this clone: At the DNA level, this CDR3 is encoded by other sequences in the same sample as well. The chain carries TRBV14 and TRBJ2-7; D call uncertain. Germline V gene data show CDR1 as SGHDN and CDR2 as FVKESK. CDR3 length: 11 amino acids. With 1 base removed from V and 3 bases from J, the gap between germline ends came to 1 base. For the CDR3, the DNA is TGTGCCAGCAGCCAAGGCTACGAGCAGTACTTC. Translation: CASSQGYEQYF. Using reference TRBV14 and TRBJ2-7 for the parts outside the CDR3, the full variable domain is EAGVTQFPSHSVIEKGQTVTLRCDPISGHDNLYWYRRVMGKEIKFLLHFVKESKQDESGMPNNRFLAERTGGTYSTLKVQPAELEDSGVYFCASSQGYEQYFGPGTRLTVT.

V is TRBV28 and J is TRBJ1-4, with D unresolved. This CDR3 is built from 14 residues. Trimming pared 2 bases from V and 7 bases from J, leaving 11 bases between. Per the germline V gene, CDR1 is MDHEN and CDR2 is SYDVKM. CDR3 amino acids: CASSLQAVGEKLFF. CDR3 DNA: TGTGCCAGCAGTTTACAAGCAGTGGGTGAAAAACTGTTTTTT.

The gene calls are TRBV6-4 and TRBJ2-3; D ambiguous. The length of the CDR3 is 13 residues. The germline CDR1 and CDR2 sequences are MRHNA and SNTAGT. The V gene lost 2 bases and the J gene lost 2 bases, with 5 bases spanning the gap. The CDR3 DNA reads TGTGCCAGCAGTGACGAGTCCACAGATACGCAGTATTTT. Protein product: CASSDESTDTQYF.

This chain links TRBV15 with TRBJ1-4; possible D gene TRBD1, 5 bases. Per the germline V gene, CDR1 is LNHNV and CDR2 is YYDKDF (reference sequence). This CDR3 contains 15 residues. Trimming removed 2 bases from V and 0 bases from J, with 7 bases in between. DNA of the CDR3: TGTGCCACCAGCAGACAGGGAGCAACTAATGAAAAACTGTTTTTT. It translates to CATSRQGATNEKLFF.

This chain links TRBV28 with TRBJ2-7; D is uncertain. Germline V gives CDR1 MDHEN, CDR2 SYDVKM. V was trimmed by 3 bases and J by 2 bases, leaving 2 bases between them. The CDR3 extends over 11 amino acids. The CDR3 protein is CASSFTYEQYF. The DNA for the CDR3 is TGTGCCAGCAGTTTTACCTACGAGCAGTACTTC.

In its sample, this clone was seen once. The CDR3 loop is CASSRQGTYEQYF. For the CDR3, the DNA is TGTGCCAGCAGTCGACAGGGTACCTACGAGCAGTACTTC. The rearrangement links TRBV28 to TRBJ2-7, with TRBD1 matching over 7 bases. After removal of 5 bases from V and 2 bases from J, the junction contained 3 bases not matched to a gene. The CDR3 length is 13 residues. Germline CDR1 reads MDHEN; CDR2 reads SYDVKM.

V usage is TRBV7-6 and J usage is TRBJ2-7, with 12 bases lining up with TRBD2. V shed 4 bases and J 5 bases; nucleotides not matched to a gene: 6. Per germline, CDR1 SGHVS and CDR2 FNYEAQ. The CDR3 is made up of 15 amino acids. The CDR3 region has the DNA TGTGCCAGCAGCTCTTCTAGCGGGAGGGTCCACGAGCAGTACTTC. Translated, it gives CASSSSSGRVHEQYF.

The V call is TRBV28, the J call TRBJ1-5; D not certain. Trimming stripped 3 bases from V and 11 bases from J, with 5 bases between. CDR1 and CDR2 from the germline V gene are MDHEN and SYDVKM. The CDR3 consists of 10 residues. The CDR3 DNA sequence: TGTGCCAGCAGTTTCCGGACCCAGCATTTT. Amino acid sequence: CASSFRTQHF. Supplemented by reference TRBV28 and TRBJ1-5, the full variable domain reads DVKVTQSSRYLVKRTGEKVFLECVQDMDHENMFWYRQDPGLGLRLIYFSYDVKMKEKGDIPEGYSVSREKKERFSLILESASTNQTSMYLCASSFRTQHFGDGTRLSIL.

This clone was seen a single time. This chain links TRBV4-1 with TRBJ1-6; 7 nucleotides line up with TRBD1. The CDR3 spans 15 residues. Trimming at V came to 0 bases and at J to 9 bases, leaving 5 bases not matched to a gene. In germline, CDR1 is MGHRA, CDR2 YSYEKL. The CDR3 loop reads CASSQEQGTGSPLHF. The CDR3 DNA reads as TGCGCCAGCAGCCAAGAACAGGGGACGGGTTCACCCCTCCACTTT.

This chain uses TRBV4-2 with TRBJ2-7; a weak D match, TRBD2 (5 bases). The CDR3 has 15 amino acids. Trimming removed 0 bases from V and 2 bases from J, with 11 bases in between. Per the germline V gene, CDR1 is LGHNA and CDR2 is YNFKEQ. CDR3 in amino acids: CASSQDYSGAYEQYF. The CDR3 DNA follows: TGTGCCAGCAGCCAAGATTACAGCGGAGCCTACGAGCAGTACTTC.

The genes are TRBV28 and TRBJ2-3; D gene uncertain. Germline CDR1 and CDR2: MDHEN and SYDVKM. The CDR3 runs 14 residues. Trimming cost V 3 bases and J 4 bases, with 11 bases left between them. The CDR3 bases are TGTGCCAGCAGTTTGGACCTCGTGCCAGATACGCAGTATTTT. Translating it yields CASSLDLVPDTQYF.

This chain joins TRBV27 and TRBJ2-4; no firm D call. Germline V gene data show CDR1 as MNHEY and CDR2 as SMNVEV (reference sequence). This CDR3 has 13 amino acids. V was cut by 5 bases and J by 6 bases, with 11 bases left in between. The chain's CDR3 is CASSLHSGNIQYF. The CDR3 DNA reads as TGTGCCAGCAGTCTCCATTCCGGAAACATTCAGTACTTC.

The chain combines TRBV19 with TRBJ2-4; D remains ambiguous. CDR3 size: 16 residues. Trimming removed 3 bases at V and 3 bases at J, with 15 bases between. Looked up from germline, CDR1 is LNHDA and CDR2 is SQIVND (reference sequence). The CDR3 region has the DNA TGTGCCAGTAGTATGGGGTGGGGTGACGGCAAAAACATTCAGTACTTC. This sequence encodes CASSMGWGDGKNIQYF.